The 20 T cell receptor beta chains below all came from one sample that was sequenced in a study of blood T cell repertoires in COVID-19 (dated by TCRdb to about 2020). Library generation was performed with the immunoSEQ multiplex PCR assay. TCRdb carries this immuneACCESS record with in-frame sequences only. Its versions omit some clonotypes, under half of them owing to an unresolved V gene in the studies checked, with the rest unexplained. For this sample there are some 40,000 clones; more than 80% appear just once. Roughly 15% of the sample is taken by the ten largest. Sequences were obtained from peripheral blood. All receptors derive from a man between 50 and 59 years old with active or convalescent COVID-19.

This sequence joins TRBV7-2 and TRBJ2-7, with a weak D call TRBD1 (5 bases). V lost 2 bases to trimming and J lost 5 bases, with 25 bases between them. The CDR3 is 18 residues long. Germline-derived CDR1 and CDR2 are SGHTA and FQGNSA. The CDR3 is CASSLRGLVEKLNNEQYF. CDR3 nucleotides: TGTGCCAGCAGCTTAAGGGGCCTTGTAGAGAAGCTAAATAACGAGCAGTACTTC. The complete variable domain, with remaining parts taken from reference TRBV7-2 and TRBJ2-7, reads GAGVSQSPSNKVTEKGKDVELRCDPISGHTALYWYRQSLGQGLEFLIYFQGNSAPDKSGLPSDRFSAERTGGSVSTLTIQRTQQEDSAVYLCASSLRGLVEKLNNEQYFGPGTRLTVT.

The chain uses TRBV3-1 (or the pseudogene TRBV3-2) and TRBJ1-6; D unclear. Germline lookup yields CDR1 LGHDT and CDR2 YNNKEL (reference sequence). The V and J ends lost 0 bases and 8 bases respectively, with 5 bases between them. This CDR3 spans 13 amino acids. CDR3 loop: CASSQDFDSPLHF. CDR3 nucleotide sequence: TGTGCCAGCAGCCAAGATTTCGATTCACCCCTCCACTTT.

This clone has a handful of counts. The chain employs TRBV2 and TRBJ1-6; 12 positions match TRBD1. Germline trimming cut 7 bases from V and 6 bases from J; bases unmatched to any gene: 4. The CDR3 loop spans 15 amino acids. CDR1 SNHLY and CDR2 FYNNEI come from the germline V gene. The CDR3 here is CASKRDRGPNSPLHF. In DNA, the CDR3 is TGTGCCAGCAAAAGGGACAGGGGGCCTAATTCACCCCTCCACTTT.

The CDR3 here is CASSLDTGLAGTDTQYF. The DNA of the CDR3 is TGTGCCAGCAGCTTAGACACAGGACTAGCGGGGACAGATACGCAGTATTTT. V and J are TRBV7-6 and TRBJ2-3; 12 bases fit TRBD2. Germline-derived CDR1 and CDR2 are SGHVS and FNYEAQ. The length of the CDR3 is 17 residues. J gave up 3 bases and V 1 base, and 5 bases lay outside the gene matches. The full variable domain, in which reference TRBV7-6 and TRBJ2-3 provide the parts outside the CDR3, is GAGVSQSPRYKVTKRGQDVALRCDPISGHVSLYWYRQALGQGPEFLTYFNYEAQQDKSGLPNDRFSAERPEGSISTLTIQRTEQRDSAMYRCASSLDTGLAGTDTQYFGPGTRLTVL.

The chain recombines TRBV29-1 with TRBJ1-2, with 10 bases aligning to TRBD1. The CDR3 runs 14 residues. In germline, CDR1 is SQVTM, CDR2 ANQGSEA. Unmatched junction bases numbered 4, after V lost 2 bases and J lost 4 bases. The CDR3 protein is CSVEPTGGLYGYTF. CDR3 DNA sequence: TGCAGCGTTGAACCGACAGGGGGCCTCTATGGCTACACCTTC.

There are a few counts of this clone. The V gene is TRBV10-2, the J gene TRBJ2-2; D perhaps matches TRBD2 (6 bases). Trimming took off 0 bases at V and 7 bases at J, with 9 bases between the two ends. The CDR3 covers 14 residues. From germline, CDR1 is WSHSY and CDR2 SAAADI. CDR3 bases: TGCGCCAGCAGTGAGTCCACGGGGGACGGGGAGCTGTTTTTT. Encoded protein: CASSESTGDGELFF.

CDR3 nucleotide sequence: TGTGCCAGCAGTTACTCGGAGGGACCTGGAAACACCATATATTTT. It specifies CASSYSEGPGNTIYF. V gene TRBV6-6 combines with J gene TRBJ1-3; D is perhaps TRBD1 (5 bases). The V end lost 0 bases, the J end lost 2 bases, and 8 bases lay between the germline ends. Germline CDR1 reads MNHNY; CDR2 reads SVGAGI (reference sequence). The CDR3 consists of 15 residues.

The rearrangement uses TRBV7-8 and TRBJ2-7, with D unclear. The CDR3 is 13 amino acids. Germline V lookup: CDR1 SGHVS, CDR2 FQNEAQ. V lost 1 base to trimming and J lost 4 bases, with 8 bases between them. The CDR3 coding sequence is TGTGCCAGCAGCTTAGATGATGAGTACGAGCAGTACTTC. Translated, it gives CASSLDDEYEQYF.

V gene TRBV5-4 combines with J gene TRBJ1-2; D is perhaps TRBD1 (5 bases). The CDR3 is made up of 14 amino acids. V was trimmed by 4 bases and J by 5 bases, leaving 15 bases between them. Germline V gene lookup returns CDR1 SGHNT and CDR2 YYREEE (reference sequence). The CDR3 DNA reads TGTGCCAGCAGCCCCCCAGATCGGGGGTATGGCTACACCTTC. The encoded protein is CASSPPDRGYGYTF. Looking up the rest from reference TRBV5-4 and TRBJ1-2 gives the full variable domain: ETGVTQSPTHLIKTRGQQVTLRCSSQSGHNTVSWYQQALGQGPQFIFQYYREEENGRGNFPPRFSGLQFPNYSSELNVNALELDDSALYLCASSPPDRGYGYTFGSGTRLTVV.

The chain joins TRBV5-1 to TRBJ2-5, with D tentatively TRBD2 (6 bases). Per the germline V gene, CDR1 is SGHRS and CDR2 is YFSETQ. This CDR3 comprises 14 residues. V was clipped by 2 bases and J by 5 bases, with 13 bases between them. The CDR3 is CASSFVLASETQYF. CDR3 coding DNA: TGCGCCAGCAGCTTTGTGCTAGCGTCCGAGACCCAGTACTTC. Supplemented by reference TRBV5-1 and TRBJ2-5, the full variable domain reads KAGVTQTPRYLIKTRGQQVTLSCSPISGHRSVSWYQQTPGQGLQFLFEYFSETQRNKGNFPGRFSGRQFSNSRSEMNVSTLELGDSALYLCASSFVLASETQYFGPGTRLLVL.

A single count supports this clone. The rearrangement uses TRBV5-1 and TRBJ2-7; the D gene is possibly TRBD1 (5 bases). The V gene lost 2 bases and the J gene lost 0 bases, with 12 bases spanning the gap. Germline CDR1 SGHRS, CDR2 YFSETQ. The CDR3 is 15 amino acids. Written as DNA, the CDR3 is TGCGCCAGCAGCTTAACAGGATCGGGCTCCTACGAGCAGTACTTC. Its protein product is CASSLTGSGSYEQYF. Using reference TRBV5-1 and TRBJ2-7 for the parts outside the CDR3, the full variable domain is KAGVTQTPRYLIKTRGQQVTLSCSPISGHRSVSWYQQTPGQGLQFLFEYFSETQRNKGNFPGRFSGRQFSNSRSEMNVSTLELGDSALYLCASSLTGSGSYEQYFGPGTRLTVT.

V usage is TRBV5-4 and J usage is TRBJ2-7; 8 bases fit TRBD1. After removal of 0 bases from V and 4 bases from J, the junction contained 3 bases not matched to a gene. Germline-derived CDR1 and CDR2 are SGHNT and YYREEE (reference sequence). The CDR3 length is 14 residues. This CDR3 is CASSLVTGGYEQYF. The CDR3 DNA follows: TGTGCCAGCAGCTTGGTTACAGGGGGTTACGAGCAGTACTTC.

This clone showed up just once. The chain combines TRBV28 with TRBJ2-1; 8 bases align to TRBD1. The CDR3 extends over 17 amino acids. With V trimmed by 5 bases and J by 6 bases, 15 bases remained unmatched. From germline, CDR1 is MDHEN and CDR2 SYDVKM. This CDR3 reads CASSLGTGESMGNEQFF. The CDR3 DNA is TGTGCCAGCAGTCTCGGGACAGGCGAGAGCATGGGCAATGAGCAGTTCTTC. The full variable domain, with the rest looked up from reference TRBV28 and TRBJ2-1, is DVKVTQSSRYLVKRTGEKVFLECVQDMDHENMFWYRQDPGLGLRLIYFSYDVKMKEKGDIPEGYSVSREKKERFSLILESASTNQTSMYLCASSLGTGESMGNEQFFGPGTRLTVL.

This chain links TRBV5-5 with TRBJ2-5, with 10 bases matching TRBD1. V dropped 4 bases and J dropped 5; count of bases not matched to a gene: 8. From germline, CDR1 is SGHKS and CDR2 YYEKEE (reference sequence). This CDR3 is 15 amino acids long. CDR3 bases: TGTGCCAGCAGCCAAGAGACAGGGGGCTGGGAGACCCAGTACTTC. Its protein product is CASSQETGGWETQYF.

Only one count was recorded for this clone. This rearrangement joins TRBV29-1 to TRBJ1-3; a possible D gene is TRBD1 (5 bases). Looked up from germline, CDR1 is SQVTM and CDR2 is ANQGSEA. The V and J ends lost 5 bases and 0 bases respectively, with 14 bases between them. The CDR3 spans 15 residues. The CDR3 bases are TGCAGCGTTAGTGGAGGGACCAACTCTGGAAACACCATATATTTT. It yields the protein CSVSGGTNSGNTIYF.

This chain links TRBV19 with TRBJ2-3, with 7 bases aligning to TRBD1. Germline assignment: CDR1 LNHDA and CDR2 SQIVND (reference sequence). The V gene end was trimmed by 5 bases and the J gene end by 6 bases; junction bases not matched to a gene: 8. The CDR3 sequence is 14 residues long. The CDR3 sequence: CASSPGQSLDTQYF. CDR3 DNA: TGTGCCAGTAGTCCGGGACAGTCTTTGGATACGCAGTATTTT.

The V call is TRBV5-5, the J call TRBJ1-4; 9 nucleotides agree with TRBD1. The CDR3 spans 15 residues. With 0 bases clipped from V and 8 bases from J, the junction kept 5 bases outside the gene matches. CDR1 is SGHKS and CDR2 is YYEKEE in the germline V gene (reference sequence). This chain's CDR3 is CASSLEDRGDEKLFF. The DNA for the CDR3 is TGTGCCAGCAGCTTGGAAGACAGGGGGGACGAAAAACTGTTTTTT. Drawing the rest from reference TRBV5-5 and TRBJ1-4, the complete variable domain is DAGVTQSPTHLIKTRGQQVTLRCSPISGHKSVSWYQQVLGQGPQFIFQYYEKEERGRGNFPDRFSARQFPNYSSELNVNALLLGDSALYLCASSLEDRGDEKLFFGSGTQLSVL.

This chain connects TRBV25-1 to TRBJ1-2, with a tentative D call TRBD1 (6 bases). The germline gives CDR1 MGHDK, CDR2 SYGVNS. Trimming left V 3 bases short and J 8 bases short, with 19 bases between. The length of the CDR3 is 15 residues. The CDR3 coding sequence is TGTGCCAGCAGTGACCCCCATGGGGGCTTTAGAGGCTACACCTTC. Translation gives CASSDPHGGFRGYTF.

The CDR3 region is CASSSRIAKNIQYF. CDR3 DNA sequence: TGTGCCAGCAGCTCGAGAATAGCCAAAAACATTCAGTACTTC. The V gene is TRBV5-8, the J gene TRBJ2-4, with unresolved D. The CDR3 is made up of 14 amino acids. The V gene lost 3 bases and the J gene lost 0 bases, with 7 bases spanning the gap. Germline CDR1 is SGHTS and CDR2 is YDEGEE.

The rearrangement joins TRBV12-5 to TRBJ2-7; tentatively, D is TRBD2 (6 bases). V lost 1 base and J lost 3, with 10 bases in between. The CDR3 totals 14 residues. Germline lookup yields CDR1 LGHNT and CDR2 FRNRAP. CDR3 nucleotide sequence: TGTGCTAGTGGTTTGGGTGCCGGGGGCTACGAGCAGTACTTC. Its translation: CASGLGAGGYEQYF.